The 7 T cell receptor beta chains given below trace back to one sample, sequenced in a study of cytomegalovirus exposure and HLA in healthy donors. The study ran its PCR with 60 Vbeta and 13 Jbeta primers. Method: immunoSEQ multiplex PCR; TCRdb's copy keeps in-frame clones and lacks some. The sample comprises fewer than 140,000 clones, less than 85% of which are singletons, and 3.5% to 4% rests with the top ten. The sequencing sample was made of PBMCs. Receptors originate from a man in his sixties in good health and CMV-seronegative.

The genes are TRBV29-1 and TRBJ2-1; TRBD2 matches at 7 bases. Germline CDR1 and CDR2: SQVTM and ANQGSEA. The CDR3 spans 13 residues. Unmatched junction bases numbered 8, after V lost 8 bases and J lost 4 bases. CDR3 coding DNA: TGCAGCTACGGCGCGGGGGATTACAATGAGCAGTTCTTC. Its translation is CSYGAGDYNEQFF.

The rearrangement joins TRBV7-2 to TRBJ2-1, with D possibly matching TRBD2 (7 bases). CDR1 is SGHTA, CDR2 FQGNSA, per germline. The CDR3 loop spans 13 amino acids. With 1 base removed from V and 10 bases from J, the gap between germline ends came to 11 bases. The CDR3: CASSLEGGGEQFF. The CDR3 DNA follows: TGTGCCAGCAGCTTAGAGGGGGGAGGGGAGCAGTTCTTC.

In this sample, this clone turned up a few times. V gene TRBV5-1 combines with J gene TRBJ2-3; tentatively, D is TRBD1 (6 bases). This CDR3 has 16 residues. Germline-derived CDR1 and CDR2 are SGHRS and YFSETQ. Trimming left V 0 bases short and J 5 bases short, with 16 bases between. The CDR3 reads CASSLERPGVGDTQYF. CDR3 bases: TGCGCCAGCAGCTTGGAGCGGCCAGGGGTTGGAGATACGCAGTATTTT.

This chain joins TRBV6-5 and TRBJ2-5; tentative D call: TRBD2 (6 bases). CDR3 length: 14 residues. Trimming took 8 bases from V and 2 from J, leaving 15 bases between them. Germline V gene lookup returns CDR1 MNHEY and CDR2 SVGAGI. The CDR3 protein is CASRRMAGQETQYF. The CDR3 DNA is TGTGCCAGCCGGCGGATGGCGGGGCAAGAGACCCAGTACTTC.

This clone was picked up one time. CDR3 sequence: CASSFKTGGTDTQYF. The CDR3 DNA reads TGTGCCAGCAGCTTTAAGACAGGGGGCACAGATACGCAGTATTTT. The chain is built from TRBV7-2 and TRBJ2-3, with 8 positions matching TRBD1. In germline, CDR1 is SGHTA, CDR2 FQGNSA. The ends lost 3 bases at V and 1 base at J; junction bases unmatched: 3. The CDR3 spans 15 residues.

The V gene is TRBV29-1, the J gene TRBJ2-2; 8 nucleotides align to TRBD1. Germline V gene sequence: CDR1 SQVTM, CDR2 ANQGSEA. CDR3 length equals 14 residues. J lost 2 bases, V lost 7 bases, and 6 bases had no gene match. CDR3 DNA: TGCAGCGCTCGACAGGGGCAAAACACCGGGGAGCTGTTTTTT. The encoded protein is CSARQGQNTGELFF.

This sequence joins TRBV9 and TRBJ2-3; D gene unclear. The CDR3 runs 16 residues. Germline V gene data show CDR1 as SGDLS and CDR2 as YYNGEE. V was pared by 5 bases and J by 1 base, with 17 bases between. CDR3 bases: TGTGCCAGCAGACCCGGGTGGTCGATGGGCACAGATACGCAGTATTTT. Translating gives CASRPGWSMGTDTQYF.